This is a list of T cell receptor beta chains from one sample in a study of CD8 T cells in ankylosing spondylitis. MiXCR, applied by TCRdb to the 5' RACE reads, yields one record per CDR3 protein. The sample includes tens of thousands of distinct CDR3 sequences, roughly 6.1% of them seen just once. The sample was synovial fluid, either unsorted or a sorted T cell fraction (not recorded which). The receptors here all came from a male donor with ankylosing spondylitis. CDR3s include the opening cysteine and the closing phenylalanine or tryptophan. Each record gives: V gene, D gene, J gene, clone size, CDR3 protein, CDR3 DNA. A D gene is named only where the DNA matches it firmly. A row's size may be missing; if present it is once, few, many or a size class.

TRBV20-1,NA,TRBJ2-7,NA,CSALRDYEQYF,TGCAGTGCTCTCCGGGATTACGAGCAGTACTTC
TRBV3-1,NA,TRBJ1-1,few,CASSQTGREAFF,TGTGCCAGCAGCCAGACCGGCAGGGAAGCTTTCTTT
TRBV5-5,NA,TRBJ1-1,NA,CASNLDGLARGTEAFF,TGTGCCAGCAACTTGGACGGCTTAGCGAGGGGCACTGAAGCTTTCTTT
TRBV5-5,NA,TRBJ1-4,NA,CASSFTPTGNEKLFF,TGTGCCAGCAGCTTTACACCGACAGGCAATGAAAAACTGTTTTTT
TRBV5-1,NA,TRBJ1-2,many,CASTYDVGAAGSSGYTF,TGCGCCAGCACCTATGACGTTGGGGCCGCTGGTTCCTCTGGCTACACCTTC
TRBV20-1,NA,TRBJ2-7,few,CSARRGVREYF,TGCAGTGCCCGGAGGGGCGTTAGGGAGTACTTC
TRBV12-3/TRBV12-4,NA,TRBJ1-1,many,CASRPDLGVEAFF,TGTGCCAGCAGACCCGACCTAGGAGTCGAAGCTTTCTTT
TRBV20-1,NA,TRBJ1-5,NA,CSAEEGPNSQPQHF,TGCAGTGCGGAGGAGGGACCTAATAGCCAGCCCCAGCATTTT
TRBV29-1,NA,TRBJ2-1,medium-sized,CSVALTSFTEQFF,TGCAGCGTTGCGCTGACTAGTTTTACTGAGCAGTTCTTC
TRBV11-3,TRBD1,TRBJ2-7,few,CASSSSRTGLHEQYF,TGTGCCAGCAGCTCGTCCCGGACAGGGCTCCACGAGCAGTACTTC
TRBV12-3/TRBV12-4,NA,TRBJ1-6,few,CASSQRGGSSPLHF,TGTGCCAGCTCACAACGGGGAGGCAGTTCACCCCTCCACTTT
TRBV14,TRBD2,TRBJ2-3,many,CASSFLAGGRTQYF,TGTGCCAGCAGCTTTCTAGCGGGAGGTCGTACGCAGTATTTT
TRBV6-6,TRBD1,TRBJ2-3,many,CASTDRATDTQYF,TGTGCCAGCACGGACAGGGCCACAGATACGCAGTATTTT
TRBV24-1,TRBD1,TRBJ2-1,few,CATGQGARNEQFF,TGTGCCACGGGACAGGGGGCGCGAAATGAGCAGTTCTTC
TRBV2,TRBD2,TRBJ2-7,NA,CASRRTSGSSYEQYF,TGTGCCAGCAGGCGCACTAGCGGGAGCTCCTACGAGCAGTACTTC
TRBV5-6,NA,TRBJ2-3,many,CASSLAGGADTQYF,TGTGCCAGCAGCTTGGCCGGTGGGGCAGATACGCAGTATTTT
TRBV6-2/TRBV6-3,NA,TRBJ2-5,NA,CASSRPGPQETQYF,TGTGCCAGCAGTAGACCGGGGCCTCAAGAGACCCAGTACTTC
TRBV6-1,TRBD1,TRBJ2-3,many,CASKPGQSTDTQYF,TGTGCCAGTAAGCCGGGACAGTCCACAGATACGCAGTATTTT
TRBV3-1,NA,TRBJ1-1,NA,CASHRAGNTEAFF,TGTGCCAGCCACAGGGCAGGGAACACTGAAGCTTTCTTT
TRBV7-6,NA,TRBJ1-6,NA,CASSLAVGRSPLHF,TGTGCCAGCAGCTTGGCGGTAGGGCGATCACCCCTCCACTTT
TRBV29-1,TRBD2,TRBJ2-7,many,CSVTSREAGYEQYF,TGCAGCGTGACTTCTCGGGAGGCAGGTTACGAGCAGTACTTC
TRBV12-3/TRBV12-4,TRBD1,TRBJ1-1,many,CASSLRGTGLNTEAFF,TGTGCCAGCAGTTTACGGGGGACAGGCCTGAACACTGAAGCTTTCTTT
TRBV7-2,TRBD2,TRBJ2-1,many,CASSLQFRGLGYNEQFF,TGTGCCAGCAGCTTACAGTTCCGCGGACTAGGGTACAATGAGCAGTTCTTC
TRBV27,NA,TRBJ1-4,few,CASSSPATANEKLFF,TGTGCCAGCAGTTCGCCGGCGACGGCGAATGAAAAACTGTTTTTT
TRBV7-2,NA,TRBJ1-1,many,CASSLKGSRDLNTEAFF,TGTGCCAGCAGCTTAAAAGGATCCAGGGACCTTAACACTGAAGCTTTCTTT
TRBV4-2,NA,TRBJ2-2,NA,CASSQRFGQLSNTGELFF,TGTGCCAGCAGCCAACGATTTGGACAGCTATCGAACACCGGGGAGCTGTTTTTT
TRBV7-9,NA,TRBJ1-6,many,CASSAQVGPSPLHF,TGTGCCAGCAGCGCGCAGGTGGGCCCATCACCCCTCCACTTT
TRBV6-5,NA,TRBJ1-4,many,CASSYSTPETEKLFF,TGTGCCAGCAGTTACTCGACGCCGGAAACGGAAAAACTGTTTTTT
TRBV5-1,TRBD1,TRBJ1-5,many,CASSLGTGVQPQHF,TGCGCCAGCAGCCTAGGGACAGGGGTTCAGCCCCAGCATTTT
TRBV5-1,NA,TRBJ2-2,NA,CASSLERRVGELFF,TGCGCCAGCAGCTTGGAACGGCGGGTCGGGGAGCTGTTTTTT
TRBV5-1,TRBD2,TRBJ2-3,NA,CASRSSGGTDTQYF,TGCGCCAGCAGATCTAGCGGGGGCACAGATACGCAGTATTTT
TRBV5-1,NA,TRBJ1-1,few,CASSLGGTNLMNTEAFF,TGCGCCAGCAGCTTAGGGGGGACGAACCTAATGAACACTGAAGCTTTCTTT
TRBV14,TRBD2,TRBJ2-7,many,CASSQDPLYLRGLAYF,TGTGCCAGCAGCCAAGACCCCCTGTACCTGCGGGGACTAGCGTACTTC
TRBV6-1,NA,TRBJ2-5,few,CASRNRGGETQYF,TGTGCCAGCCGGAACAGGGGGGGCGAGACCCAGTACTTC
TRBV5-1,NA,TRBJ1-4,NA,CASSLRPATNEKLFF,TGCGCCAGCAGCTTGAGGCCGGCAACTAATGAAAAACTGTTTTTT
TRBV9,NA,TRBJ1-1,many,CASSGGRGSGEAFF,TGTGCCAGCAGCGGCGGACGGGGATCGGGTGAAGCTTTCTTT
TRBV19,TRBD2,TRBJ2-1,NA,CASSQVREGEQFF,TGTGCCAGTAGTCAAGTACGGGAGGGTGAGCAGTTTTTC
TRBV29-1,NA,TRBJ1-5,many,CSVGSNQPQHF,TGCAGCGTTGGGAGCAATCAGCCCCAGCATTTT
TRBV6-1,TRBD1,TRBJ2-2,many,CASHKPQLTGGQTGELFF,TGTGCCAGTCATAAGCCTCAATTGACAGGGGGCCAGACCGGGGAGCTGTTTTTT
TRBV28,TRBD1,TRBJ1-5,few,CASRRRTGDTNQPQHF,TGTGCCAGCAGGAGAAGGACAGGGGACACTAATCAGCCCCAGCATTTT
TRBV10-3,TRBD1,TRBJ2-1,many,CAISDPNRGSSYNEQFF,TGTGCCATCAGTGACCCTAACAGGGGGAGCTCCTACAATGAGCAGTTCTTC
TRBV5-1,NA,TRBJ1-1,few,CASSLVSDGTEAFF,TGCGCCAGCAGCTTGGTATCGGACGGCACTGAAGCTTTCTTT
TRBV2,NA,TRBJ2-7,few,CASRFQGEQYF,TGTGCCAGCAGATTCCAGGGCGAGCAGTACTTC
TRBV29-1,NA,TRBJ2-3,many,CSGSTGRTDTQYF,TGCAGCGGCTCGACAGGGAGGACAGATACGCAGTATTTT
TRBV4-1,NA,TRBJ1-5,few,CASSQVDMGFRNQPQHF,TGCGCCAGCAGCCAAGTGGACATGGGGTTTCGCAATCAGCCCCAGCATTTT
TRBV9,NA,TRBJ2-7,NA,CASSVGGGTASEQYF,TGTGCCAGCAGCGTAGGGGGTGGGACGGCGTCCGAGCAGTACTTC
TRBV28,NA,TRBJ1-2,many,CASGRNRGNYGYTF,TGTGCCAGCGGCCGGAACAGAGGCAATTATGGCTACACCTTC
TRBV27,NA,TRBJ2-2,many,CASSLLQGLGGELFF,TGTGCCAGCAGTTTGTTACAGGGTTTAGGCGGGGAGCTGTTTTTT
TRBV29-1,TRBD1,TRBJ2-1,many,CSVPLSGQGYNEQFF,TGCAGCGTACCCCTCTCGGGACAGGGGTACAATGAGCAGTTCTTC
TRBV30,TRBD1,TRBJ2-1,NA,CAWSPYDRGIRNEQFF,TGTGCCTGGAGTCCCTACGACAGGGGAATTCGAAATGAGCAGTTCTTC
TRBV7-3,NA,TRBJ1-1,few,CASSPSHGLNTEAFF,TGTGCCAGCAGCCCCAGCCACGGCTTGAACACTGAAGCTTTCTTT
TRBV29-1,NA,TRBJ2-5,many,CSVEDSTETQYF,TGCAGCGTTGAAGACTCCACGGAGACCCAGTACTTC
TRBV12-3/TRBV12-4,NA,TRBJ2-1,medium-sized,CASSLHNNEQFF,TGTGCCAGCAGTCTACACAACAATGAGCAGTTCTTC
TRBV12-3/TRBV12-4,TRBD2,TRBJ2-3,few,CASRPWDYTDTQYF,TGTGCCAGCAGACCTTGGGACTACACAGATACGCAGTATTTT
TRBV25-1,TRBD2,TRBJ2-1,many,CASTGLARNNEQFF,TGTGCCAGCACGGGACTAGCGAGAAACAATGAGCAGTTCTTC
TRBV9,TRBD2,TRBJ2-5,once,CASSVAASGEGETQYF,TGTGCCAGCAGCGTAGCGGCGTCCGGGGAGGGGGAGACCCAGTACTTC
TRBV20-1,NA,TRBJ2-3,many,CSARDSSSTDTQYF,TGCAGTGCTAGAGACAGCTCTAGCACAGATACGCAGTATTTT
TRBV18,TRBD2,TRBJ2-7,NA,CASSPPGGETYEQYF,TGTGCCAGCTCACCCCCGGGGGGTGAGACCTACGAGCAGTACTTC
TRBV6-5,NA,TRBJ2-2,few,CASSYSSRGNTGELFF,TGTGCCAGCAGTTACTCTTCCAGGGGGAACACCGGGGAGCTGTTTTTT
TRBV15,NA,TRBJ1-2,NA,CATSRDRGGNYGYTF,TGTGCCACCAGCAGAGATCGGGGGGGTAACTATGGCTACACCTTC